Listed below are T cell receptor beta chains from one sample, sequenced in a study of STAT3 mutations in large granular lymphocyte leukemia. Libraries were prepared by immunoSEQ multiplex PCR; TCRdb keeps only in-frame clonotypes and omits some of them. The profile shows several thousand clones, about 92% of them singletons. The sequenced sample was peripheral blood mononuclear cells. The receptors here all came from a man between 60 and 75 years old with T-cell large granular lymphocyte leukemia. Some clones in this sample may be carry-over from other donors' samples. The CDR3 runs from the conserved cysteine through the conserved F or W. D genes are given only for firm matches. A clone size is listed for some rows: how often the clone was seen (once, few, many), or a class if it is expanded.

CDR3 DNA	CDR3 protein	J gene	CDR3 length	clone size	D gene	V gene
TGTGCCATCAGTGACTACGAAAGGGGGTTAACCGGGGAGCTGTTTTTT	CAISDYERGLTGELFF	TRBJ2-2	16	.	.	TRBV10-3
TGCGCCAGCACCTACGTAGCAGGGACACCTCCCTACGAGCAGTACTTC	CASTYVAGTPPYEQYF	TRBJ2-7	16	.	.	TRBV4-3
TGTGCCTGGAGTCCTTTAATACAGGGAGGCTACACCTTC	CAWSPLIQGGYTF	TRBJ1-2	13	.	.	TRBV30
TGCAGCGTTCCCGGCATAGCAGATACGCAGTATTTT	CSVPGIADTQYF	TRBJ2-3	12	once	.	TRBV29-1
TGCGCCAGCAGCTCACAGGGTATGAACACTGAAGCTTTCTTT	CASSSQGMNTEAFF	TRBJ1-1	14	.	.	TRBV5-1
TGTGCCTGGAGACAGGATGAGAACTATGGCTACACCTTC	CAWRQDENYGYTF	TRBJ1-2	13	.	.	TRBV30
TGCGCCAGCAGCATGCGGTGGAGGGGGACAGGGAACACTGAAGCTTTCTTT	CASSMRWRGTGNTEAFF	TRBJ1-1	17	.	TRBD1	TRBV5-1
TGTGCCAGCTCACCCCAGACTTTTACCTACAATGAGCAGTTCTTC	CASSPQTFTYNEQFF	TRBJ2-1	15	.	.	TRBV18
TGCAGCGTGCGAGGCGGGGACAGGGGGTATGGCTACACCTTC	CSVRGGDRGYGYTF	TRBJ1-2	14	.	TRBD1	TRBV29-1
TGTGCCAGCTTCCGCGCGGGCAGCACTAACTATGGCTACACCTTC	CASFRAGSTNYGYTF	TRBJ1-2	15	.	.	TRBV2
TGTGCCAGCAGCGTAGAAGGGCTGTCGCCAGATACGCAGTATTTT	CASSVEGLSPDTQYF	TRBJ2-3	15	.	.	TRBV9
TGTGCCATCAGTCAGGGTCGCAATCAGCCCCAGCATTTT	CAISQGRNQPQHF	TRBJ1-5	13	.	.	TRBV10-3
TGTGCCAGCAGCGTAGCCTCAGGAGGGGCGGCCTACGAGCAGTACTTC	CASSVASGGAAYEQYF	TRBJ2-7	16	.	.	TRBV9
TGTGCCAGCATTCCAGGGGGGGACTATGGCTACACCTTC	CASIPGGDYGYTF	TRBJ1-2	13	.	TRBD1	TRBV28
TGTGCCAGCATATCCGGGACAGGGGGCTATGGCTACACCTTC	CASISGTGGYGYTF	TRBJ1-2	14	.	TRBD1	TRBV28
TGCGCCAGCAGCTTGGGGCCGTTGGATACGCAGTATTTT	CASSLGPLDTQYF	TRBJ2-3	13	.	.	TRBV5-1
TGTGCCAGCAGCTTAGATCGGGAGGGGGTTAACACTGAAGCTTTCTTT	CASSLDREGVNTEAFF	TRBJ1-1	16	.	.	TRBV11-3